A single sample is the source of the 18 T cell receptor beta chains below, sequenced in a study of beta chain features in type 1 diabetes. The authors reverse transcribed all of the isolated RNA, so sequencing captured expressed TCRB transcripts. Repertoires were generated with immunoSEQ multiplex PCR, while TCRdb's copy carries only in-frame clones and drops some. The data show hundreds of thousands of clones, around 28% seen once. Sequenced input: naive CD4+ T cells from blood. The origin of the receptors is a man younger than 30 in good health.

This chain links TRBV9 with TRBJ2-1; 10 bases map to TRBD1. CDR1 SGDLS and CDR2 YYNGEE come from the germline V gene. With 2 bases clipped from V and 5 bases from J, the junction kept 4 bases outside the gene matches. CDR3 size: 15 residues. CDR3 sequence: CASSVLGQGHNEQFF. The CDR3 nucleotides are TGTGCCAGCAGCGTTCTGGGACAGGGGCACAATGAGCAGTTCTTC.

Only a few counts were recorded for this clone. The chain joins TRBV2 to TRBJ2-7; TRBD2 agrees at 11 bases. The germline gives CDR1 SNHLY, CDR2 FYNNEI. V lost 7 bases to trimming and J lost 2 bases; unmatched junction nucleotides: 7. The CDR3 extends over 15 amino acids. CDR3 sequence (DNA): TGTGCCAGCAAGCCGACTAGCGGGGCAGCCTACGAGCAGTACTTC. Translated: CASKPTSGAAYEQYF.

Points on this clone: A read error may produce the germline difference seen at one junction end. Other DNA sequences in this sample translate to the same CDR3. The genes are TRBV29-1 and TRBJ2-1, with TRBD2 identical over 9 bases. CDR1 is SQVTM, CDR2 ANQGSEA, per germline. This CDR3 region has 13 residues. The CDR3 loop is CSVRASGTNEQFF. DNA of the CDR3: TGCAGCGTTAGGGCTAGCGGGACCAATGAGCAATTCTTC.

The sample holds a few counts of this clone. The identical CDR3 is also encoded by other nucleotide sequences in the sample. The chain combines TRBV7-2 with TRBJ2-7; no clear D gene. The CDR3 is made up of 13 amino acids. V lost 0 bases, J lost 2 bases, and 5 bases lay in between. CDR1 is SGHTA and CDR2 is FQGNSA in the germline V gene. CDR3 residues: CASSLARTYEQYF. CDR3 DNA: TGTGCCAGCAGCTTAGCCAGGACCTACGAGCAGTACTTC.

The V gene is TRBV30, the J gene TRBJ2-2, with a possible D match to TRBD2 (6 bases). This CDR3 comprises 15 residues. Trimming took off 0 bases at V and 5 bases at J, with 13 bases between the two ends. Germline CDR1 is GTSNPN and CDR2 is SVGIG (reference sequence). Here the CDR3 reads CAWSVRSGLTGELFF. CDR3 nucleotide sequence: TGTGCCTGGAGTGTACGAAGCGGGTTAACCGGGGAGCTGTTTTTT.

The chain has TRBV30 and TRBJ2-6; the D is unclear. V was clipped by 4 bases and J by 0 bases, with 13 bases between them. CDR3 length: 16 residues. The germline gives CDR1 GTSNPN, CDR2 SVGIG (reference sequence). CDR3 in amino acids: CAWIGQRISGANVLTF. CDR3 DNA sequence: TGTGCCTGGATTGGTCAGAGGATCTCTGGGGCCAACGTCCTGACTTTC.

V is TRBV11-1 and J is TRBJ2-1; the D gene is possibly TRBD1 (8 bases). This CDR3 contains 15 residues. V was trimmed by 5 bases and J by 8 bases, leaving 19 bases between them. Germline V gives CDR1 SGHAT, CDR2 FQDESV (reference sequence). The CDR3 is CASSPRRTGRDEQFF. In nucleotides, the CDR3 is TGTGCCAGCAGCCCACGTCGGACAGGGAGGGATGAGCAGTTCTTC.

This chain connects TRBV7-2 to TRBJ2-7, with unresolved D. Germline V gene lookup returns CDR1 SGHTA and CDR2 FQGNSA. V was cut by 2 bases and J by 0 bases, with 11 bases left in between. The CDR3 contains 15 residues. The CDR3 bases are TGTGCCAGCAGCTTAAGCAGGACCATCTCCTACGAGCAGTACTTC. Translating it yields CASSLSRTISYEQYF.

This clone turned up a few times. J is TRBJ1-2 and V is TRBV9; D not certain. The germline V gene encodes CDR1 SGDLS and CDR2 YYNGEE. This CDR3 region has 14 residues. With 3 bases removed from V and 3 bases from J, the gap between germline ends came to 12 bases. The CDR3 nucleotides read TGTGCCAGCAGCGCCAGGAGGTGGGACTATGGCTACACCTTC. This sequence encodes CASSARRWDYGYTF.

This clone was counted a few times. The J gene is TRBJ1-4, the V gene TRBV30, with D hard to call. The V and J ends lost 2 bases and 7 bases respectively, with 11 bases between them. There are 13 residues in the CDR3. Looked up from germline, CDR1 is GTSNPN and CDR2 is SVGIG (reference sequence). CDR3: CAWSTVYGEKLFF. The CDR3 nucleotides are TGTGCCTGGAGTACCGTTTATGGTGAAAAACTGTTTTTT.

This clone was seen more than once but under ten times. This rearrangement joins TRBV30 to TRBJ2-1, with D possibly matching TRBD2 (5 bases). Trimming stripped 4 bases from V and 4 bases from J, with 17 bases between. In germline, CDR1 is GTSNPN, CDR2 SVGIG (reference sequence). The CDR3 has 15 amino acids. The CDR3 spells CAWIPWESEYNEQFF. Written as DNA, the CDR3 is TGTGCCTGGATCCCTTGGGAGTCAGAGTACAATGAGCAGTTCTTC.

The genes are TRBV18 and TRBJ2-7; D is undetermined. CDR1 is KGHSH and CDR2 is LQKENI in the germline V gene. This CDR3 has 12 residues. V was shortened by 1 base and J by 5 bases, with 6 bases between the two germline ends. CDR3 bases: TGTGCCAGCTCACCACGGGTGGACGAGCAGTACTTC. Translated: CASSPRVDEQYF.

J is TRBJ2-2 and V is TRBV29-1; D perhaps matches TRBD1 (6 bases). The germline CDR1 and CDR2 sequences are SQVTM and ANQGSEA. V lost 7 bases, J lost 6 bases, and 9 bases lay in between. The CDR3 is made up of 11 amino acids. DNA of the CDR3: TGCAGCGGTGCAGGGGCCGGGGAGCTGTTTTTT. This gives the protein CSGAGAGELFF.

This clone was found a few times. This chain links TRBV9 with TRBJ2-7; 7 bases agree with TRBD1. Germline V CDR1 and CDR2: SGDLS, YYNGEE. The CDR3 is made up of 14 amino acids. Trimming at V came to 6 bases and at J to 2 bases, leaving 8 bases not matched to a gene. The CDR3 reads CASNSRDRTYEQYF. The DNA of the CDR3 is TGTGCCAGCAATTCCCGGGACAGAACCTACGAGCAGTACTTC.

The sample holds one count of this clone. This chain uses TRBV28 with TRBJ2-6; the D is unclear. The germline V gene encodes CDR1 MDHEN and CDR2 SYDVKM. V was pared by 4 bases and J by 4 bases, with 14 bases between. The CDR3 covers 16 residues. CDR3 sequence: CASSSLKVSGANVLTF. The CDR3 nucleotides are TGTGCCAGCAGTTCCCTAAAAGTCTCCGGGGCCAACGTCCTGACTTTC.

The CDR3: CSATTGQMNTEAFF. CDR3 bases: TGCAGCGCAACGACGGGACAGATGAACACTGAAGCTTTCTTT. The chain employs TRBV29-1 and TRBJ1-1; 7 bases are shared with TRBD1. The CDR3 runs to 14 residues. The V gene end was trimmed by 7 bases and the J gene end by 0 bases; junction bases not matched to a gene: 8. CDR1 and CDR2 from the germline V gene are SQVTM and ANQGSEA.

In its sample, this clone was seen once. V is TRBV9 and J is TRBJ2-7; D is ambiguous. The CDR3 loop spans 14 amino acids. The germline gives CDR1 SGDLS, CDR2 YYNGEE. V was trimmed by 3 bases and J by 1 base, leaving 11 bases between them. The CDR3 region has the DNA TGTGCCAGCAGCGCCGACTTCGCTTCCTACGAGCAGTACTTC. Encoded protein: CASSADFASYEQYF.

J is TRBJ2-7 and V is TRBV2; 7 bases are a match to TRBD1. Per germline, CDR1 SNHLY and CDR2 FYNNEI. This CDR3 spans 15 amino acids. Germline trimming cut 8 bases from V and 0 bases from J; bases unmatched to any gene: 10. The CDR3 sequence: CASSVSAGGSYEQYF. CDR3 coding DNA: TGTGCCAGCTCGGTGTCCGCAGGGGGCTCCTACGAGCAGTACTTC.